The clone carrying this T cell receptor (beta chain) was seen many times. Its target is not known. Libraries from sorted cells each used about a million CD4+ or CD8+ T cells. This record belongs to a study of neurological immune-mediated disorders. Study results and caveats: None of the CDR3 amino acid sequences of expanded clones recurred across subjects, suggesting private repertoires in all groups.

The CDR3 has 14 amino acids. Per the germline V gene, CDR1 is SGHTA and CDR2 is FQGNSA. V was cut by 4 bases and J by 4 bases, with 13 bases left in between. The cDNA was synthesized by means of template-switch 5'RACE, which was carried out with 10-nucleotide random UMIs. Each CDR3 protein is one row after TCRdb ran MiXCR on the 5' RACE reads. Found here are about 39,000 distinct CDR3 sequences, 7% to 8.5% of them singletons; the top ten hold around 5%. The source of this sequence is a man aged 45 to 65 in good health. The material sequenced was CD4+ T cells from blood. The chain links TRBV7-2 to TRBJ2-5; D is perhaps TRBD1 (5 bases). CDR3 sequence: CASSSPRQGETQYF. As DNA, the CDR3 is TGTGCCAGCAGCTCTCCGAGGCAGGGAGAGACCCAGTACTTC.